This TCR beta chain was obtained from a study of shared clonotypes between healthy human individuals. On the study more broadly: CD4 naive cells filled three plates per donor, CD4 memory three, CD8 naive two and CD8 memory one. Study-level findings and limits: A handful of donors held roughly 5% of naive CD4 clonotypes in common.

The CDR3 is 11 amino acids. The germline V gene has CDR1 DFQATT and CDR2 SNEGSKA (reference sequence). V lost 2 bases and J 10 bases, leaving 8 bases between the germline ends. This clone was detected only a few times. Its antigen is undetermined. In the original analysis: With immunoSEQ giving junction-only sequences and no quality scores, filtering differed. Some clones are missing from TCRdb's copy, which holds only in-frame ones; the method was immunoSEQ multiplex PCR. V, J and clone size are those of that table, while D and trimming were read from the DNA. The table lists approximately 2.1 million clones, approximately 93% of them singletons.

The receptor was isolated from a man younger than 30 in good health. Some clones in this sample may be carry-over from other donors' samples. The sequenced material came from naive CD4+ T cells from PBMCs. Subset indicated: CD45RA+ positively selected. The chain combines TRBV20-1 with TRBJ2-2, with D unclear. CDR3 protein: CSARSQMELFF. For the CDR3, the DNA is TGCAGTGCTAGAAGTCAGATGGAGCTGTTTTTT.